Listed below are T cell receptor beta chains from one sample, sequenced in a study of blood T cells in healthy people across ages. MiXCR, applied by TCRdb to the 5' RACE reads, yields one record per CDR3 protein. The sample has hundreds of thousands of distinct CDR3 sequences, roughly 56% seen once. Sequenced input: blood. The origin of the receptors is a man aged 40-55 years in good health. Both conserved end residues are part of each CDR3. Fields, in order: CDR3 length, V gene, J gene, CDR3 protein.

cdr3_length: 19; v_call: TRBV11-2; j_call: TRBJ2-1; cdr3_aa: CASSLDGASGRWSYNEQFF
cdr3_length: 14; v_call: TRBV20-1; j_call: TRBJ2-5; cdr3_aa: CSAREPGAKETQYF
cdr3_length: 14; v_call: TRBV12-3/TRBV12-4; j_call: -; cdr3_aa: CASASDRASNIQYF
cdr3_length: 13; v_call: TRBV27; j_call: TRBJ2-5; cdr3_aa: CASSLQEGGTQYF
cdr3_length: 19; v_call: TRBV11-1; j_call: TRBJ1-2; cdr3_aa: CASSLEGTSGTDANYGYTF
cdr3_length: 17; v_call: TRBV27; j_call: TRBJ2-3; cdr3_aa: CASSSLARGPSTDTQYF
cdr3_length: 15; v_call: TRBV6-2/TRBV6-3; j_call: TRBJ2-5; cdr3_aa: CASKESGGVQETQYF
cdr3_length: 14; v_call: TRBV3-1; j_call: TRBJ2-4; cdr3_aa: CASSQDIAKNIQYF
cdr3_length: 13; v_call: TRBV27; j_call: TRBJ1-1; cdr3_aa: CASSLWLDTEAFF
cdr3_length: 13; v_call: TRBV6-5; j_call: TRBJ1-4; cdr3_aa: CASSGRRGEKLFF
cdr3_length: 14; v_call: TRBV12-3/TRBV12-4; j_call: TRBJ2-5; cdr3_aa: CASSLTGLQETQYF
cdr3_length: 15; v_call: TRBV7-2; j_call: TRBJ2-3; cdr3_aa: CASRPGLAGKDTQYF
cdr3_length: 13; v_call: TRBV29-1; j_call: TRBJ1-2; cdr3_aa: CSVADGPNYGYTF
cdr3_length: 17; v_call: TRBV4-1; j_call: TRBJ1-2; cdr3_aa: CASSQVDLGFAADGYTF
cdr3_length: 12; v_call: TRBV6-2/TRBV6-3; j_call: TRBJ1-1; cdr3_aa: CASSPRLTEAFF
cdr3_length: 18; v_call: TRBV28; j_call: TRBJ2-6; cdr3_aa: CASSKRGRGEHGANVLTF
cdr3_length: 15; v_call: TRBV7-6; j_call: TRBJ2-3; cdr3_aa: CASSLEQEYVDTQYF
cdr3_length: 15; v_call: TRBV5-1; j_call: TRBJ1-2; cdr3_aa: CASSLSGQERYGYTF
cdr3_length: 15; v_call: TRBV7-6; j_call: TRBJ2-1; cdr3_aa: CASSLDSALYNEQFF
cdr3_length: 14; v_call: TRBV20-1; j_call: TRBJ1-1; cdr3_aa: CSARDPTTNSEAFF
cdr3_length: 13; v_call: TRBV27; j_call: TRBJ2-7; cdr3_aa: CASSHDRIYEQYF
cdr3_length: 14; v_call: TRBV12-3/TRBV12-4; j_call: -; cdr3_aa: CASSYGAGRETQYF
cdr3_length: 16; v_call: TRBV4-2; j_call: TRBJ2-3; cdr3_aa: CASSQETSGITDTQYF
cdr3_length: 16; v_call: TRBV5-1; j_call: TRBJ2-1; cdr3_aa: CASSLDPPPVGGEQFF
cdr3_length: 15; v_call: TRBV4-2; j_call: TRBJ2-7; cdr3_aa: CASSQDLAKPYEQYF
cdr3_length: 15; v_call: TRBV9; j_call: TRBJ2-2; cdr3_aa: CASRSGQARPGELFF
cdr3_length: 14; v_call: TRBV15; j_call: TRBJ2-1; cdr3_aa: CATAKGDSYNEQFF